This T cell receptor beta chain was identified during a study of CD4 and CD8 cells across lung adenocarcinoma regions. CDR1 and CDR2 (germline): MNHNS, SASEGT. CDR3 length equals 13 residues. Unmatched junction bases numbered 11, after V lost 7 bases and J lost 11 bases. TCRdb reprocessed the PCR reads via MiXCR and lists one record per CDR3 protein. Of fewer than 20,000 distinct CDR3 sequences detected, about half appear once; the ten largest clones hold roughly 60%. This clonotype is labeled medium-sized. The chain joins TRBV6-1 to TRBJ2-5, with 9 bases lining up with TRBD1. The source material was CD8+ T cells from the center of a lung tumor. The clonotype originates from a female donor with lung adenocarcinoma. The CD4 and CD8 labels of this study may be unreliable. The CDR3 DNA follows: TGTGCCAGCACGGTACAGGGGGCGGGGGAGCAGTACTTC. Its protein product is CASTVQGAGEQYF.